These 8 T cell receptor beta chains were sequenced from one sample in a study of blood T cell repertoires in COVID-19. Sequencing used immunoSEQ multiplex PCR; TCRdb keeps in-frame clones, though not all of them. The data show 650,000 to 800,000 clones, just under 90% seen once. The sequenced sample consisted of peripheral blood. These receptor sequences come from a woman between 18 and 29 years old with acute or convalescent COVID-19.

The CDR3 sequence: CASSLLRSAGTEQYF. The CDR3 nucleotides are TGTGCCAGCAGTTTATTACGGAGTGCGGGGACCGAGCAGTACTTC. J is TRBJ2-7 and V is TRBV28, with D tentatively TRBD2 (6 bases). The V gene lost 1 base and the J gene lost 6 bases, with 16 bases spanning the gap. Looked up from germline, CDR1 is MDHEN and CDR2 is SYDVKM. The CDR3 has 15 amino acids.

A remark on this clone: Other DNA sequences of this sample code for an identical CDR3. This sequence joins TRBV5-1 and TRBJ2-5; no clear D. The CDR3 runs 11 residues. The germline V gene has CDR1 SGHRS and CDR2 YFSETQ. V dropped 3 bases and J dropped 2 bases, with 2 bases sitting between them. CDR3 nucleotides: TGCGCCAGCAGCTCTCAAGAGACCCAGTACTTC. This sequence encodes CASSSQETQYF.

V is TRBV18 and J is TRBJ1-1; 10 bases agree with TRBD1. V lost 6 bases, J lost 5 bases, and 6 bases stayed unmatched. The CDR3 is 14 residues long. CDR1 is KGHSH and CDR2 is LQKENI in the germline V gene. CDR3 coding DNA: TGTGCCAGCTCCCCGGAGGACAGGGGGACTGAAGCTTTCTTT. As protein: CASSPEDRGTEAFF.

V is TRBV7-7 and J is TRBJ1-1; D might be TRBD1 (6 bases). There are 16 residues in the CDR3. CDR1 and CDR2 from the germline V gene are SSHAT and FNYEAQ (reference sequence). Trimming cost V 5 bases and J 3 bases, with 19 bases left between them. The CDR3 DNA follows: TGTGCCAGCAGCCACCCACAGGGCCCTTACGACACTGAAGCTTTCTTT. Translation gives CASSHPQGPYDTEAFF.

The V call is TRBV4-1, the J call TRBJ1-1; D is ambiguous. Germline assignment: CDR1 MGHRA and CDR2 YSYEKL. V lost 1 base to trimming and J lost 1 base, with 7 bases between them. The CDR3 consists of 14 residues. In DNA form, the CDR3 reads TGCGCCAGCAGCCAAGGGAGCCCGAACACTGAAGCTTTCTTT. Protein product: CASSQGSPNTEAFF.

This rearrangement joins TRBV14 to TRBJ2-7, with 7 bases lining up with TRBD1. Unmatched junction bases numbered 6, after V lost 1 base and J lost 3 bases. The CDR3 extends over 15 amino acids. Per germline, CDR1 SGHDN and CDR2 FVKESK. The CDR3 reads CASSQGQGRGYEQYF. The CDR3 bases are TGTGCCAGCAGCCAAGGACAGGGTCGGGGCTACGAGCAGTACTTC.

CDR3 DNA: TGTGCCAGCAGCTTAAATGCGGGGCAGAACTATGGCTACACCTTC. Translation gives CASSLNAGQNYGYTF. The J gene is TRBJ1-2, the V gene TRBV7-9; D is perhaps TRBD1 (5 bases). The length of the CDR3 is 15 residues. The germline gives CDR1 SEHNR, CDR2 FQNEAQ (reference sequence). The ends were cut back, 2 bases at V and 2 bases at J, with 12 bases in the middle.

This chain connects TRBV9 to TRBJ2-7, with 7 bases identical to TRBD1. Trimming removed 0 bases from V and 0 bases from J; junction bases left unmatched: 3. CDR3 length equals 15 residues. Germline V gene data show CDR1 as SGDLS and CDR2 as YYNGEE. The CDR3 reads CASSVEGQPSYEQYF. As DNA, the CDR3 is TGTGCCAGCAGCGTAGAGGGACAGCCCTCCTACGAGCAGTACTTC.